This T cell receptor (beta chain) derives from a study of T cells in Graves' hyperthyroidism and ophthalmopathy. Amplification yielded TCR beta CDR3 regions, with RNA transcripts as the source. The primer set for the first-round RT-PCR of the TCR CDR3 was HTBI. TCRdb analysed the multiplex PCR reads with MiXCR anew, one entry per CDR3 protein. The table shows more than 550,000 distinct CDR3 sequences, with around 20% occurring only once. Trimming cost V 0 bases and J 7 bases; bases outside gene matches: 4. The CDR3 spans 14 residues. The germline CDR1 and CDR2 sequences are SGHRS and YFSETQ. This sequence was found in a woman in her forties or fifties with Graves' hyperthyroidism that later progressed to Graves' ophthalmopathy. The V call is TRBV5-1, the J call TRBJ1-2; 9 bases map to TRBD1. The source material was blood. CDR3 DNA sequence: TGCGCCAGCAGCTTGGCCGGACAGGGGTCTGGCTACACCTTC. This codes for CASSLAGQGSGYTF.